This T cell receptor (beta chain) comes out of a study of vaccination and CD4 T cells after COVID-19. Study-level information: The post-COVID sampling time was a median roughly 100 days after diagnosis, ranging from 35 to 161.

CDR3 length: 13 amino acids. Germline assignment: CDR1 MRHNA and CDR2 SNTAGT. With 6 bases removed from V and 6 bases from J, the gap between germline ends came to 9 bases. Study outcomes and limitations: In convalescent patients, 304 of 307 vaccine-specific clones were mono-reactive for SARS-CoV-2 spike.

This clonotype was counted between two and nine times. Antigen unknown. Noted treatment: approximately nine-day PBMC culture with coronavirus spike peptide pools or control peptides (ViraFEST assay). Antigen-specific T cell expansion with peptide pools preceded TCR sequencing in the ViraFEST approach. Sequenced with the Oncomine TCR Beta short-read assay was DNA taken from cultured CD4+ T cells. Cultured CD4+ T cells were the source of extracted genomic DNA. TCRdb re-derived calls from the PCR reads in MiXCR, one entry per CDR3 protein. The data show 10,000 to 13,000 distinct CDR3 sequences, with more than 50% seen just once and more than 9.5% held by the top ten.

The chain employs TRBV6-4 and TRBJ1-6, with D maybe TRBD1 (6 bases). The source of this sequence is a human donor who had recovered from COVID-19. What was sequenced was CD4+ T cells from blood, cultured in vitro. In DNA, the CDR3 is TGTGCCAGCAGCGACAGGTCTAATTCACCCCTCCACTTT. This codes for CASSDRSNSPLHF.